This TCR beta chain was sequenced for a study of blood T cell repertoires in COVID-19. Overall study context: Both acute and convalescent COVID-19 samples were obtained from the United States, Italy and Spain. Sample material is recorded as cDNA or gDNA derived from T cells, B-cell-depleted T cells, or PBMCs.

Sequenced by immunoSEQ multiplex PCR; TCRdb stores in-frame clones only, minus some. The sample has 95,000 to 150,000 clones, roughly four fifths seen once. The CDR3 spans 14 residues. V shed 3 bases and J 6 bases; nucleotides not matched to a gene: 7. Germline V gives CDR1 SGHDN, CDR2 FVKESK. The gene calls are TRBV14 and TRBJ1-1; 7 nucleotides line up with TRBD1. The TCR was taken from a woman aged 70-85 years with acute or convalescent COVID-19. Sequenced input: peripheral blood. The CDR3 DNA reads as TGTGCCAGCAGCCAGACTGGACAGGTGGCTGAAGCTTTCTTT. Translated: CASSQTGQVAEAFF.